This paragraph covers one T cell receptor (beta chain) sequence. Its antigen is unknown. The sample comes from a study of breast tumors, draining lymph nodes, adjacent tissues. Broader study findings: Findings are consistent with lymph node origin and intratumoral expansion of most tumor T cells.

The CDR3 contains 15 residues. V shed 5 bases and J 3 bases; nucleotides not matched to a gene: 10. From germline, CDR1 is SQVTM and CDR2 ANQGSEA. TCRdb independently ran MiXCR on the multiplex PCR reads; one entry per CDR3 protein. Among 45,000 to 65,000 distinct CDR3 sequences listed, about 40% were seen once. The TCR was taken from a female donor with breast cancer. Some clones in this sample may be carry-over from other donors' samples. Material for sequencing was breast tumor tissue. The rearrangement joins TRBV29-1 to TRBJ2-3; 8 positions match TRBD1. CDR3 nucleotides: TGCAGCGTTCACACAACAGGGGGTGAAACAGATACGCAGTATTTT. Translation: CSVHTTGGETDTQYF.